These T cell receptor beta chains were read from a single sample in a study of OX40 agonist ivuxolimab in advanced cancers. Only in-frame clones appear in the TCRdb table, and some are missing; sequencing was by immunoSEQ multiplex PCR. The table includes some 90,000 clones, more than 85% detected once. The specimen was CD4+ or CD8+ T cells sorted from blood, collected in a trial of the OX40 agonist ivuxolimab. These receptors came from an adult with an advanced solid tumor such as melanoma, head and neck, liver or kidney cancer. The CDR3 runs from the conserved cysteine through the conserved F or W. D genes are given only for firm matches. Not every row has a clone size; where given, it reads once, few, many or a size class.

d_call: -
clone_size: -
j_call: TRBJ2-7
v_call: TRBV4-1
cdr3_nt: TGCGCCAGCAGCCAAGATGAGACGGCTAGTAGTTCCTACGAGCAGTACTTC
cdr3_aa: CASSQDETASSSYEQYF

d_call: TRBD1
clone_size: -
j_call: TRBJ2-2
v_call: TRBV27
cdr3_nt: TGTGCCAGCAGTCCGAGGTGGACAGGGAACACCGGGGAGCTGTTTTTT
cdr3_aa: CASSPRWTGNTGELFF

d_call: TRBD2
clone_size: once
j_call: TRBJ2-3
v_call: TRBV7-9
cdr3_nt: TGTGCCAGCAGCTTAACTAGCGGTTTCACAGATACGCAGTATTTT
cdr3_aa: CASSLTSGFTDTQYF

d_call: TRBD1
clone_size: -
j_call: TRBJ2-7
v_call: TRBV10-3
cdr3_nt: TGTGCCATTACCCCGGGACAGGGGGCCTCCTACGAGCAGTACTTC
cdr3_aa: CAITPGQGASYEQYF

d_call: -
clone_size: -
j_call: TRBJ1-1
v_call: TRBV28
cdr3_nt: TGTGCCAGCAGTTTGTGGCAAGGGAACACTGAAGCTTTCTTT
cdr3_aa: CASSLWQGNTEAFF

d_call: -
clone_size: -
j_call: TRBJ2-5
v_call: TRBV11-2
cdr3_nt: TGTGCCAGCAGCCCATCTCACGGGGGCGCGGGGGAGACCCAGTACTTC
cdr3_aa: CASSPSHGGAGETQYF

d_call: -
clone_size: -
j_call: TRBJ1-2
v_call: TRBV6-1
cdr3_nt: TGTGCCAGCAGTGAAGAGGGCACAGGGTTTGGTGGCTACACCTTC
cdr3_aa: CASSEEGTGFGGYTF

d_call: TRBD2
clone_size: -
j_call: TRBJ2-7
v_call: TRBV27
cdr3_nt: TGTGCCAGCAGTCCTGACTTGACTAGCGTCTCCTACGAGCAGTACTTC
cdr3_aa: CASSPDLTSVSYEQYF

d_call: -
clone_size: -
j_call: TRBJ2-1
v_call: TRBV28
cdr3_nt: TGTGCCAGCAGTTTAGGCGGGATGAGCTCCTACAATGAGCAGTTCTTC
cdr3_aa: CASSLGGMSSYNEQFF

d_call: -
clone_size: -
j_call: TRBJ2-5
v_call: TRBV5-1
cdr3_nt: TGCGCCAGCAGCTTGGCCAGGGCCCCGGAGACCCAGTACTTC
cdr3_aa: CASSLARAPETQYF

d_call: TRBD2
clone_size: once
j_call: TRBJ2-1
v_call: TRBV30
cdr3_nt: TGTGCCTGCAACGGACTAGCGGGTTCCTACAATGAGCAGTTCTTC
cdr3_aa: CACNGLAGSYNEQFF

d_call: TRBD1
clone_size: -
j_call: TRBJ2-1
v_call: TRBV9
cdr3_nt: TGTGCCAGCAGCGAGGGGGACAGGCGAAATGAGCAGTTCTTC
cdr3_aa: CASSEGDRRNEQFF

d_call: -
clone_size: -
j_call: TRBJ2-7
v_call: TRBV28
cdr3_nt: TGTGCCAGCAGTTTATTTCGGCAGGGAACCTTGGGGCAGTACTTC
cdr3_aa: CASSLFRQGTLGQYF

d_call: TRBD1
clone_size: -
j_call: TRBJ1-1
v_call: TRBV5-1
cdr3_nt: TGCGCCAGCAGCTTGGGGACAGGGGGGACTGAAGCTTTCTTT
cdr3_aa: CASSLGTGGTEAFF

d_call: -
clone_size: -
j_call: TRBJ2-3
v_call: TRBV6-1
cdr3_nt: TGTGCCAGCAGTGAAGCTCTAGATCTGGGTTCGCAGTATTTT
cdr3_aa: CASSEALDLGSQYF

d_call: -
clone_size: -
j_call: TRBJ1-1
v_call: TRBV11-3
cdr3_nt: TGTGCCAGCAGCTTCGGGGCGAACACTGAAGCTTTCTTT
cdr3_aa: CASSFGANTEAFF

d_call: TRBD1
clone_size: -
j_call: TRBJ1-1
v_call: TRBV2
cdr3_nt: TGTGCCAGCAGCCTCGGACAGGGGAACACTGAAGCTTTCTTT
cdr3_aa: CASSLGQGNTEAFF

d_call: -
clone_size: once
j_call: TRBJ2-7
v_call: TRBV5-5
cdr3_nt: TGTGCCAGCAGCATACTACTTCGGGAGCAGTACTTC
cdr3_aa: CASSILLREQYF

d_call: TRBD1
clone_size: -
j_call: TRBJ2-7
v_call: TRBV5-4
cdr3_nt: TGTGCCAGCAGCTTGGCGGGGACAGGGACCTACGAGCAGTACTTC
cdr3_aa: CASSLAGTGTYEQYF

d_call: TRBD2
clone_size: -
j_call: TRBJ2-7
v_call: TRBV6-5
cdr3_nt: TGTGCCAGCAGTCCAGGACTAGCGAGGACCTACGAGCAGTACTTC
cdr3_aa: CASSPGLARTYEQYF

d_call: -
clone_size: -
j_call: TRBJ1-3
v_call: TRBV5-6
cdr3_nt: TGTGCCAGCAGCTTGTTGGTAAACGCCTCTGGAAACACCATATATTTT
cdr3_aa: CASSLLVNASGNTIYF

d_call: -
clone_size: -
j_call: TRBJ2-6
v_call: TRBV28
cdr3_nt: TGTGCCAGCAGTCCCCACCCAAACGGGGCCAACGTCCTGACTTTC
cdr3_aa: CASSPHPNGANVLTF

d_call: -
clone_size: -
j_call: TRBJ1-2
v_call: TRBV18
cdr3_nt: TGTGCCAGCTCACCACCGAAGGGGACCACCTATGGCTACACCTTC
cdr3_aa: CASSPPKGTTYGYTF

d_call: -
clone_size: -
j_call: TRBJ2-2
v_call: TRBV5-1
cdr3_nt: TGCGCCAGCACCCCGGGTGCTAGTGTAGCCGGGGAGCTGTTTTTT
cdr3_aa: CASTPGASVAGELFF

d_call: -
clone_size: -
j_call: TRBJ1-2
v_call: TRBV28
cdr3_nt: TGTGCCAGCAGTCCCCCTACGCGGGGCGGCTATGGCTACACCTTC
cdr3_aa: CASSPPTRGGYGYTF

d_call: -
clone_size: -
j_call: TRBJ2-7
v_call: TRBV18
cdr3_nt: TGTGCCAGCTCACCAGCGACTTCACTCTACGAGCAGTACTTC
cdr3_aa: CASSPATSLYEQYF

d_call: TRBD2
clone_size: -
j_call: TRBJ2-1
v_call: TRBV28
cdr3_nt: TGTGCCAGCACTAGTGCGGGAGGTTTTATCCGGGGGTTCTTC
cdr3_aa: CASTSAGGFIRGFF

d_call: TRBD1
clone_size: -
j_call: TRBJ1-3
v_call: TRBV4-1
cdr3_nt: TGCGCCAGCAGCCCCCAGGGGACAGGGCCCGGGGGAAACACCATATATTTT
cdr3_aa: CASSPQGTGPGGNTIYF

d_call: -
clone_size: -
j_call: TRBJ2-4
v_call: TRBV5-1
cdr3_nt: TGCGCCAGCAGCCCTCAGGGGTTCCTAGCCAAAAACATTCAGTACTTC
cdr3_aa: CASSPQGFLAKNIQYF

d_call: -
clone_size: -
j_call: TRBJ2-3
v_call: TRBV7-9
cdr3_nt: TGTGCCAGCAGCTTAGCGGAGGGGGGGGATACGCAGTATTTT
cdr3_aa: CASSLAEGGDTQYF

d_call: -
clone_size: -
j_call: TRBJ2-5
v_call: TRBV10-2
cdr3_nt: TGCGCCAGCAGTGCTCGCGCTGGGACCCAGTACTTC
cdr3_aa: CASSARAGTQYF

d_call: -
clone_size: -
j_call: TRBJ2-3
v_call: TRBV5-5
cdr3_nt: TGTGCCAGCAGCTTCGCGGCGGGATTATTCGCAGATACGCAGTATTTT
cdr3_aa: CASSFAAGLFADTQYF

d_call: -
clone_size: -
j_call: TRBJ2-6
v_call: TRBV18
cdr3_nt: TGTGCCAGCTCACCAATGGCAGGAGGTCGGGGGGCCAACGTCCTGACTTTC
cdr3_aa: CASSPMAGGRGANVLTF

d_call: -
clone_size: -
j_call: TRBJ1-5
v_call: TRBV5-1
cdr3_nt: TGCGCCAGCTCGGTTGGTGGTAGCAATCAGCCCCAGCATTTT
cdr3_aa: CASSVGGSNQPQHF

d_call: -
clone_size: -
j_call: TRBJ1-2
v_call: TRBV5-4
cdr3_nt: TGTGCCGGAATGACGGGGGGGAGGAATGGCTACACCTTC
cdr3_aa: CAGMTGGRNGYTF

d_call: TRBD2
clone_size: -
j_call: TRBJ2-1
v_call: TRBV2
cdr3_nt: TGTGCCAGCAGTGCCACTAGCGGGAGTGTTAGTGAGCAGTTCTTC
cdr3_aa: CASSATSGSVSEQFF